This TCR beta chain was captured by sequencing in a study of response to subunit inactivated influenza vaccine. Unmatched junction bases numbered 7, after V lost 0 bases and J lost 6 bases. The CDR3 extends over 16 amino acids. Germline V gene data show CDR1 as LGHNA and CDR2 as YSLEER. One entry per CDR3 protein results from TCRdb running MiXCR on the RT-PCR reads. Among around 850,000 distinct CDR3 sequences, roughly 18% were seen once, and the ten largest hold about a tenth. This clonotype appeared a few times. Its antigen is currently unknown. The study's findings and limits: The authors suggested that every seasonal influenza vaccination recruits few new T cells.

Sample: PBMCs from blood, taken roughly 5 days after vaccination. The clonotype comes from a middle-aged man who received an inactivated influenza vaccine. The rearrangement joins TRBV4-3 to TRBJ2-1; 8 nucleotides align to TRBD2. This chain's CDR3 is CASSQDWLAGFNEQFF. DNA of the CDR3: TGCGCCAGCAGCCAAGATTGGCTAGCGGGTTTCAATGAGCAGTTCTTC.